The 29 T cell receptor beta chains given below trace back to one sample, sequenced in a study of cytomegalovirus exposure and HLA in healthy donors (TCRdb year 2017). Receptor libraries were prepared by the immunoSEQ multiplex PCR assay. A mixture of 60 forward primers for TCR Vbeta segments and 13 reverse primers for TCR Jbeta segments was used in the multiplex PCR. The source is immuneACCESS, and TCRdb retained only in-frame sequences with V and J called. Part of the clones is not carried over; for the studies checked, unresolved V genes explain less than half of this, and the remainder is unexplained. The sample table records roughly 140,000 clones; 82% of these occur just once. The top ten clonotypes cover 4.5% to 6% of the sample. Sequenced input: PBMCs. The receptors here all came from a man between 25 and 39 years old in good health and CMV-seropositive.

The V and J genes are TRBV28 and TRBJ1-5, with no clear D. Deletions cut 5 bases from V and 0 bases from J, with 8 bases between. CDR1 MDHEN and CDR2 SYDVKM come from the germline V gene. There are 14 residues in the CDR3. In DNA form, the CDR3 reads TGTGCCAGCAGTGTCGAGCCTAGCAATCAGCCCCAGCATTTT. Translating it yields CASSVEPSNQPQHF. The full variable domain, its missing parts supplied by reference TRBV28 and TRBJ1-5, is DVKVTQSSRYLVKRTGEKVFLECVQDMDHENMFWYRQDPGLGLRLIYFSYDVKMKEKGDIPEGYSVSREKKERFSLILESASTNQTSMYLCASSVEPSNQPQHFGDGTRLSIL.

The chain has TRBV27 and TRBJ2-7; TRBD2 might be the D (6 bases). Germline values: CDR1 MNHEY, CDR2 SMNVEV (reference sequence). The CDR3 contains 15 residues. V lost 4 bases, J lost 1 base, and 14 bases lay in between. For the CDR3, the DNA is TGTGCCAGCAGTTCCCGCGGGACGATTTCCTACGAGCAGTACTTC. It codes for CASSSRGTISYEQYF.

The chain uses TRBV4-3 and TRBJ2-1; TRBD2 agrees at 16 bases. Trimming took 0 bases from V and 7 from J; bases not matched to a gene: 3. Germline assignment: CDR1 LGHNA and CDR2 YSLEER. CDR3 length: 17 amino acids. In nucleotides, the CDR3 is TGCGCCAGCAGCCAAGAGGGACTAGCGGGGGGGTTAAATGAGCAGTTCTTC. This gives the protein CASSQEGLAGGLNEQFF.

This chain joins TRBV7-6 and TRBJ1-5, with TRBD1 as a possible D gene (6 bases). CDR1 and CDR2 (germline): SGHVS, FNYEAQ. There are 13 residues in the CDR3. V was shortened by 3 bases and J by 4 bases, with 7 bases between the two germline ends. As DNA, the CDR3 is TGTGCCAGCAGCTTTGGGACAAATCAGCCCCAGCATTTT. It translates to CASSFGTNQPQHF.

The chain joins TRBV14 to TRBJ1-2, with 7 bases aligning to TRBD1. Germline assignment: CDR1 SGHDN and CDR2 FVKESK. The CDR3 contains 13 residues. J lost 7 bases, V lost 4 bases, and 6 bases had no gene match. The CDR3: CASSPHTGAGYTF. The DNA of the CDR3 is TGTGCCAGCAGCCCACATACAGGGGCTGGCTACACCTTC.

The V gene is TRBV19, the J gene TRBJ1-1; D perhaps matches TRBD1 (5 bases). V gave up 1 base and J gave up 4 bases, with 16 bases separating them. CDR3 length: 16 amino acids. CDR1 LNHDA and CDR2 SQIVND come from the germline V gene (reference sequence). The CDR3 sequence is CASSIARQRGGTEAFF. The CDR3 DNA reads TGTGCCAGTAGTATAGCCCGACAAAGGGGCGGCACTGAAGCTTTCTTT.

This clone has a handful of counts. The genes are TRBV7-9 and TRBJ2-7, with D perhaps TRBD2 (6 bases). The CDR3 is 13 amino acids. V shed 8 bases and J shed 7 bases, with 18 bases lying between them. The germline gives CDR1 SEHNR, CDR2 FQNEAQ (reference sequence). The CDR3 DNA reads TGTGCCAGCGTGGAGGGTCTAGCCTTAGAGCAGTACTTC. Translation gives CASVEGLALEQYF. Using reference TRBV7-9 and TRBJ2-7 for the parts outside the CDR3, the full variable domain is DTGVSQNPRHKITKRGQNVTFRCDPISEHNRLYWYRQTLGQGPEFLTYFQNEAQLEKSRLLSDRFSAERPKGSFSTLEIQRTEQGDSAMYLCASVEGLALEQYFGPGTRLTVT.

This rearrangement joins TRBV5-1 to TRBJ1-2, with TRBD1 matching over 9 bases. V shed 5 bases, J shed 4 bases, and the junction held 6 bases outside the gene matches. The CDR3 totals 14 residues. CDR1 is SGHRS, CDR2 YFSETQ, per germline. CDR3 sequence (DNA): TGCGCCAGCAGTATCGGGACAGGGTTCTATGGCTACACCTTC. It specifies CASSIGTGFYGYTF.

This chain uses TRBV28 with TRBJ2-1; TRBD2 aligns across 8 bases. V gave up 6 bases and J gave up 9 bases; unmatched junction bases: 16. The CDR3 extends over 16 amino acids. The V gene's germline CDR1 is MDHEN and CDR2 SYDVKM. The CDR3 bases are TGTGCCAGCAGCTCTCTTAGCGGGATCTCGGTCGGTGAGCAGTTCTTC. This sequence encodes CASSSLSGISVGEQFF.

V gene TRBV30 combines with J gene TRBJ2-2; 12 nucleotides agree with TRBD2. CDR3 length equals 15 residues. Germline V CDR1 and CDR2: GTSNPN, SVGIG (reference sequence). The V segment lost 2 bases and the J segment 5 bases; nucleotides outside the gene matches: 3. The CDR3 DNA reads as TGTGCCTGGAGTCCTGGACTAGCGGGGACCGGGGAGCTGTTTTTT. Its translation: CAWSPGLAGTGELFF.

The chain is built from TRBV28 and TRBJ1-1, with D possibly TRBD1 on 6 matching bases. CDR1 is MDHEN and CDR2 is SYDVKM in the germline V gene. The CDR3 spans 15 residues. Trimming took 5 bases from V and 3 from J, leaving 16 bases between them. The CDR3 sequence is CASSPRTGPYTEAFF. CDR3 in DNA: TGTGCCAGCAGTCCGCGAACAGGGCCATACACTGAAGCTTTCTTT.

The count of this clone is one. This sequence joins TRBV2 and TRBJ2-5; TRBD1 matches 7 bases. The CDR3 has 14 residues. Germline V CDR1 and CDR2: SNHLY, FYNNEI. The J segment lost 5 bases and the V segment lost 5 bases, leaving 8 bases of the junction unmatched. Written as DNA, the CDR3 is TGTGCCAGCAGTTTTACGACAGGGTGGGAGACCCAGTACTTC. Translated, it gives CASSFTTGWETQYF.

This chain uses TRBV21-1 with TRBJ1-1; the table assigns TRBD1, which was not confirmed against the DNA. TRBV21-1 is assigned pseudogene status. The CDR3 runs 16 residues. The chain's CDR3 is CASSYRTVTANNEAFF. The CDR3 nucleotides read TGTGCCAGCAGCTATAGAACGGTGACAGCCAACAATGAAGCTTTCTTT.

The rearrangement joins TRBV27 to TRBJ2-3, with 7 bases fitting TRBD1. The CDR3 has 15 residues. Germline V gene sequence: CDR1 MNHEY, CDR2 SMNVEV (reference sequence). J was trimmed by 0 bases and V by 10 bases; bases with no gene match: 10. The CDR3 nucleotides read TGTGCCACTTTACAGGGGTTTGGTAGCACAGATACGCAGTATTTT. Translation: CATLQGFGSTDTQYF.

The rearrangement joins TRBV5-4 to TRBJ1-4; the match to TRBD1 covers 7 bases. Germline trimming cut 4 bases from V and 5 bases from J; bases unmatched to any gene: 5. Germline V gives CDR1 SGHNT, CDR2 YYREEE (reference sequence). This CDR3 has 14 residues. For the CDR3, the DNA is TGTGCCAGCAGCCCGGGACAGCAAAATGAAAAACTGTTTTTT. It codes for CASSPGQQNEKLFF.

J is TRBJ2-5 and V is TRBV7-4; D might be TRBD2 (6 bases). This CDR3 contains 16 residues. The V gene's germline CDR1 is SGHVT and CDR2 SQSDAQ. V was trimmed by 2 bases and J by 1 base, leaving 14 bases between them. The DNA of the CDR3 is TGTGCCAGCAGCTTAAAGTGGAGGGGATTCCAAGAGACCCAGTACTTC. Protein sequence: CASSLKWRGFQETQYF.

The chain is built from TRBV7-8 and TRBJ2-3, with D maybe TRBD2 (6 bases). Looked up from germline, CDR1 is SGHVS and CDR2 is FQNEAQ. The CDR3 runs to 15 residues. Between the trimmed V and J ends, which lost 4 bases and 1 base, there was a span of 12 bases. The CDR3 loop reads CASSSGTYRTDTQYF. DNA for the CDR3: TGTGCCAGCAGCTCCGGGACTTACCGCACAGATACGCAGTATTTT.

This clone has just one count. The V gene is TRBV2, the J gene TRBJ2-2, with a weak D call TRBD2 (7 bases). The germline CDR1 and CDR2 sequences are SNHLY and FYNNEI. The CDR3 consists of 14 residues. V lost 7 bases and J lost 4, with 13 bases in between. The CDR3 is CASIGGRITGELFF. The CDR3, as DNA: TGTGCCAGCATCGGGGGGCGCATCACCGGGGAGCTGTTTTTT.

This chain joins TRBV27 and TRBJ2-3; D gene ambiguous. V lost 2 bases and J 2 bases, leaving 5 bases between the germline ends. The CDR3 totals 13 residues. Germline V lookup: CDR1 MNHEY, CDR2 SMNVEV (reference sequence). The CDR3 DNA sequence: TGTGCCAGCAGTTTACTAGACACAGATACGCAGTATTTT. Its protein product is CASSLLDTDTQYF.

The CDR3 loop is CASSLEGSPLHF. The DNA of the CDR3 is TGTGCCAGCTCATTGGAGGGTTCACCCCTCCACTTT. The chain joins TRBV18 to TRBJ1-6; D remains ambiguous. Looked up from germline, CDR1 is KGHSH and CDR2 is LQKENI. Trimming took off 5 bases at V and 9 bases at J, with 8 bases between the two ends. The CDR3 contains 12 residues.

The rearrangement links TRBV27 to TRBJ2-3; D is uncertain. This CDR3 comprises 14 residues. The V end lost 5 bases, the J end lost 4 bases, and 13 bases lay between the germline ends. Per the germline V gene, CDR1 is MNHEY and CDR2 is SMNVEV (reference sequence). CDR3 loop: CASSLGRPPDTQYF. The CDR3 DNA sequence: TGTGCCAGCAGTCTAGGCCGCCCCCCAGATACGCAGTATTTT.

This rearrangement joins TRBV13 to TRBJ1-1; D might be TRBD1 (6 bases). The germline CDR1 and CDR2 sequences are PRHDT and FYEKMQ (reference sequence). V was clipped by 5 bases and J by 0 bases, with 16 bases between them. This CDR3 region has 16 residues. The CDR3 region is CASSRRGGYMNTEAFF. In DNA, the CDR3 is TGTGCCAGCAGCCGTAGGGGGGGCTACATGAACACTGAAGCTTTCTTT.

This clone was observed a single time. This rearrangement joins TRBV6-1 to TRBJ1-4; 7 bases align to TRBD1. The germline V gene encodes CDR1 MNHNS and CDR2 SASEGT. This CDR3 region has 14 residues. V was clipped by 6 bases and J by 7 bases; unmatched bases: 8. CDR3 sequence: CASRGDSGGEKLFF. Written as DNA, the CDR3 is TGTGCCAGCAGAGGGGACAGCGGGGGTGAAAAACTGTTTTTT.

CDR3 in amino acids: CASSLEGNNSPLHF. CDR3 bases: TGCGCCAGCAGCTTGGAGGGGAACAATTCACCCCTCCACTTT. J is TRBJ1-6 and V is TRBV5-1; a weak D match, TRBD1 (5 bases). V was cut by 0 bases and J by 7 bases, with 8 bases left in between. Germline V gene data show CDR1 as SGHRS and CDR2 as YFSETQ. This CDR3 has 14 amino acids.

DNA of the CDR3: TGTGCCAGCTCTTTGGACAACTCCTACGAGCAGTACTTC. This sequence encodes CASSLDNSYEQYF. The chain joins TRBV18 to TRBJ2-7; weak D call: TRBD1 (5 bases). Between the trimmed V and J ends, which lost 6 bases and 0 bases, there was a span of 9 bases. Germline loops: CDR1 KGHSH, CDR2 LQKENI. This CDR3 has 13 residues.

V is TRBV7-8 and J is TRBJ1-5, with a weak D call TRBD1 (6 bases). CDR1 and CDR2 (germline): SGHVS, FQNEAQ. The CDR3 covers 14 residues. The V end lost 5 bases, the J end lost 5 bases, and 13 bases lay between the germline ends. In nucleotides, the CDR3 is TGTGCCAGCAGCCCCGCAGGGGCCGATCAGCCCCAGCATTTT. Translating gives CASSPAGADQPQHF. The full variable domain, rest sourced from reference TRBV7-8 and TRBJ1-5, is GAGVSQSPRYKVAKRGQDVALRCDPISGHVSLFWYQQALGQGPEFLTYFQNEAQLDKSGLPSDRFFAERPEGSVSTLKIQRTQQEDSAVYLCASSPAGADQPQHFGDGTRLSIL.

V is TRBV7-9 and J is TRBJ1-5; D is perhaps TRBD1 (5 bases). Germline V CDR1 and CDR2: SEHNR, FQNEAQ (reference sequence). Trimming pared 5 bases from V and 9 bases from J, leaving 14 bases between. The CDR3 length is 13 residues. The chain's CDR3 is CASSPWGPGPQHF. The CDR3 DNA is TGTGCCAGCAGCCCTTGGGGCCCTGGGCCCCAGCATTTT. Full variable domain (rest looked up from reference TRBV7-9 and TRBJ1-5): DTGVSQNPRHKITKRGQNVTFRCDPISEHNRLYWYRQTLGQGPEFLTYFQNEAQLEKSRLLSDRFSAERPKGSFSTLEIQRTEQGDSAMYLCASSPWGPGPQHFGDGTRLSIL.

The chain couples TRBV15 to TRBJ2-1; TRBD2 is a possible D gene (6 bases). Between the trimmed V and J ends, which lost 5 bases and 1 base, there was a span of 21 bases. The CDR3 runs 18 residues. Germline CDR1 is LNHNV and CDR2 is YYDKDF (reference sequence). The CDR3 loop is CATSGTMLAGLSYNEQFF. In nucleotides, the CDR3 is TGTGCCACCAGCGGGACGATGCTGGCGGGGCTATCCTACAATGAGCAGTTCTTC.

This clone was detected once. Written as DNA, the CDR3 is TGCGCCAGCAGCCAAGAGGGGGGTCCCGCCTACGAGCAGTACTTC. Translation gives CASSQEGGPAYEQYF. V gene TRBV4-3 combines with J gene TRBJ2-5, with D tentatively TRBD2 (6 bases). The closer fit of TRBJ2-7 to the DNA end suggests the J call may be wrong. This CDR3 is built from 15 residues. Germline CDR1 is LGHNA and CDR2 is YSLEER.